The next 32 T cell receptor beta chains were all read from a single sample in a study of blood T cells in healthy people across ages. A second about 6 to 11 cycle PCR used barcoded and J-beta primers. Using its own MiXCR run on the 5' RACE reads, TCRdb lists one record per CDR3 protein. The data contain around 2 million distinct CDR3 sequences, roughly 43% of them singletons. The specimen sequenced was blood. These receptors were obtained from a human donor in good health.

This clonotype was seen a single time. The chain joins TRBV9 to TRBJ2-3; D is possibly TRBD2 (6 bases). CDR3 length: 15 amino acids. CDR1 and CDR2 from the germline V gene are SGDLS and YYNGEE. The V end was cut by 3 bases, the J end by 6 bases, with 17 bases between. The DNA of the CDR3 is TGTGCCAGCAGCGAATCGGGGGTGTTGTATGATACGCAGTATTTT. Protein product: CASSESGVLYDTQYF.

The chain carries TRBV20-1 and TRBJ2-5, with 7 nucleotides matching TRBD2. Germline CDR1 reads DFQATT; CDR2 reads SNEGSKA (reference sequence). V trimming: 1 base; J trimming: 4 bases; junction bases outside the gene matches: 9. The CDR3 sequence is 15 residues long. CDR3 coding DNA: TGCAGTGCTAGAGGGGGGGAGGGATTTCCAGAGACCCAGTACTTC. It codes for CSARGGEGFPETQYF.

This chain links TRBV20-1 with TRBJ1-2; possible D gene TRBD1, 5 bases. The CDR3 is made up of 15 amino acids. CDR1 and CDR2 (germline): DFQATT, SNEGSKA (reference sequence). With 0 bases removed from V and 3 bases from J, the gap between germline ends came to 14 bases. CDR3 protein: CSARDPFGTDYGYTF. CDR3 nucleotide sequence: TGCAGTGCTAGAGATCCTTTCGGGACGGACTATGGCTACACCTTC.

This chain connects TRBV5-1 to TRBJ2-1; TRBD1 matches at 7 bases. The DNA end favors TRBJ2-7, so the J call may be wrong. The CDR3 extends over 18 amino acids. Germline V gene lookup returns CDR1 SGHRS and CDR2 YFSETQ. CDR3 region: CASSLEEKTGSSYNEQYF. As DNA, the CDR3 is TGCGCCAGCAGCTTGGAGGAGAAGACAGGGAGCTCCTACAATGAGCAGTACTTC.

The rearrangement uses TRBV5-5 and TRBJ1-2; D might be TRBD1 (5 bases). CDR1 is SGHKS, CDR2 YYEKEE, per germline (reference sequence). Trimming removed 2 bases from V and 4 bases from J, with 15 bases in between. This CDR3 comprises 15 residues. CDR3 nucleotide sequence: TGTGCCAGCAGCTTCTCGGAGGGGCCTATCTATGGCTACACCTTC. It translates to CASSFSEGPIYGYTF.

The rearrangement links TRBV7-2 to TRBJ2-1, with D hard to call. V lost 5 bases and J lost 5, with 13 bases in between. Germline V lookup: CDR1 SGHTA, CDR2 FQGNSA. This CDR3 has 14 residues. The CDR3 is CASSPSSRHNEQFF. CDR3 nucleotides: TGTGCCAGCAGCCCATCAAGTCGGCACAATGAGCAGTTCTTC.

Here the CDR3 reads CASSDSLLPEAFF. CDR3 nucleotide sequence: TGTGCCAGCAGCGACTCCCTATTACCTGAAGCTTTCTTT. V and J are TRBV12-3 or TRBV12-4 and TRBJ1-1, with D unclear. The CDR3 loop spans 13 amino acids. The ends were cut back, 6 bases at V and 6 bases at J, with 14 bases in the middle.

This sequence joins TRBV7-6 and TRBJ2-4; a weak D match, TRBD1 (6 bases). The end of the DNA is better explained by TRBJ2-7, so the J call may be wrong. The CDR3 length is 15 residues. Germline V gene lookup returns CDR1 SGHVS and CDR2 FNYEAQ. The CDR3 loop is CASSYLWGRGDEQYF. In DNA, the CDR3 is TGTGCCAGCAGCTACCTTTGGGGCAGGGGCGACGAGCAGTACTTC.

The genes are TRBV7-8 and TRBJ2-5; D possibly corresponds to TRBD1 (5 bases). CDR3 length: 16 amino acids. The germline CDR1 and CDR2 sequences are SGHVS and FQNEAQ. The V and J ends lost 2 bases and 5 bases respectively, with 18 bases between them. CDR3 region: CASSLWTPAGRETQYF. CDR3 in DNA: TGTGCCAGCAGCTTATGGACACCAGCTGGGCGGGAGACCCAGTACTTC.

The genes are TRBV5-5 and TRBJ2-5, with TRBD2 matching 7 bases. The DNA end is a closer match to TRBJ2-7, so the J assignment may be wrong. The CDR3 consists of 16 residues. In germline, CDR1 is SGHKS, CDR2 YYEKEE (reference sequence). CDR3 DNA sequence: TGTGCCAGCAGCTGGACGGGGGGACTCACGTACAACGAGCAGTACTTC. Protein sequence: CASSWTGGLTYNEQYF.

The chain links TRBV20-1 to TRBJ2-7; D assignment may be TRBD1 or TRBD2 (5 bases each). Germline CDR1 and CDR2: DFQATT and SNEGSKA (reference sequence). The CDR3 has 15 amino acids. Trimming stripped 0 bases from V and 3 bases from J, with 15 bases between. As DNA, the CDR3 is TGCAGTGCTAGAGAAGGTGCGAGGGGTCACTACGAGCAGTACTTC. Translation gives CSAREGARGHYEQYF.

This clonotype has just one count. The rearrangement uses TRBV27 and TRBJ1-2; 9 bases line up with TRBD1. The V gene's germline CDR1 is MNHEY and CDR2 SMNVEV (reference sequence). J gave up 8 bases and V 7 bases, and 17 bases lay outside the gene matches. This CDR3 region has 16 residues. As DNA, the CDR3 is TGTGCCAGCATCCAGACCGGGACAGGGTCTTTGGGGGGCTACACCTTC. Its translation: CASIQTGTGSLGGYTF.

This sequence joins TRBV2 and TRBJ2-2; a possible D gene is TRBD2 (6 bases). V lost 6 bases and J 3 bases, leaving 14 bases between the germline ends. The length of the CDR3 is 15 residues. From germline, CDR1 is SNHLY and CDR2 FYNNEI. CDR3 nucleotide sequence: TGTGCCAGCAGCGCGACTAGTTATGACACCGGGGAGCTGTTTTTT. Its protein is CASSATSYDTGELFF.

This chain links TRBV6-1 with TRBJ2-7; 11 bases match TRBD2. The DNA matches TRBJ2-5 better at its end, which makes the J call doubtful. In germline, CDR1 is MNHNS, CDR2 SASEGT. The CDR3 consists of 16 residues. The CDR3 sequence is CASSEALAGGRETQYF. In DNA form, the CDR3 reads TGTGCCAGCAGTGAAGCGTTAGCGGGGGGGCGAGAGACCCAGTACTTC.

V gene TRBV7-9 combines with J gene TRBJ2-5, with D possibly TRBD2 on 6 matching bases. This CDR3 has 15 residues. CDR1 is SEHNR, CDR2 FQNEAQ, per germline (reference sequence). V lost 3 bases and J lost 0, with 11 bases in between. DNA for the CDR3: TGTGCCAGCAGCTTGCGGGGCCGGTACCAAGAGACCCAGTACTTC. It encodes CASSLRGRYQETQYF.

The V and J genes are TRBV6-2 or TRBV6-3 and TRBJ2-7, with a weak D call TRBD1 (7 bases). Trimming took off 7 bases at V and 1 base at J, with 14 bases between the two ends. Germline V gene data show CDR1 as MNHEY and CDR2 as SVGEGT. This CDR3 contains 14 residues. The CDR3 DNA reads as TGTGCCAGCACCTTACAGGGGAGGTCCTACGAGCAGTACTTC. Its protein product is CASTLQGRSYEQYF.

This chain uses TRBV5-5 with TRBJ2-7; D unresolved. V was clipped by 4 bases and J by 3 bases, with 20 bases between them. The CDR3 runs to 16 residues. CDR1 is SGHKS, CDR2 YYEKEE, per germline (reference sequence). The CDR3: CASSPEPTPSGYEQYF. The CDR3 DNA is TGTGCCAGCAGCCCCGAACCGACTCCCTCGGGCTACGAGCAGTACTTC.

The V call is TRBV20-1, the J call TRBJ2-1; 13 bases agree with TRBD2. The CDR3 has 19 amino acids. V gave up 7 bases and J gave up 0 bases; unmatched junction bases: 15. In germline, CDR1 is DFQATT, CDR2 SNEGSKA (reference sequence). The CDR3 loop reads CSGESPGLAGTNSYNEQFF. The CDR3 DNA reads TGCAGTGGGGAGTCCCCGGGACTAGCGGGGACCAACTCCTACAATGAGCAGTTCTTC.

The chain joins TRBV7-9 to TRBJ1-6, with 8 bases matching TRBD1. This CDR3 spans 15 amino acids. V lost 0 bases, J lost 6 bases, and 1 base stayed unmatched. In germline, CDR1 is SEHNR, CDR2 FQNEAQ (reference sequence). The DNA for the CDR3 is TGTGCCAGCAGCTTAGCCACAGGGGGTAATTCACCCCTCCACTTT. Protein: CASSLATGGNSPLHF.

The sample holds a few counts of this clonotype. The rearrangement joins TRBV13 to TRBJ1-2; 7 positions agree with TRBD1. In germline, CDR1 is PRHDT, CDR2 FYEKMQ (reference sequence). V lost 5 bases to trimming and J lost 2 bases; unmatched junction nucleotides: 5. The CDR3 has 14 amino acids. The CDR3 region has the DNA TGTGCCAGCAGCGTTATCAGGGGGAACTATGGCTACACCTTC. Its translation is CASSVIRGNYGYTF.

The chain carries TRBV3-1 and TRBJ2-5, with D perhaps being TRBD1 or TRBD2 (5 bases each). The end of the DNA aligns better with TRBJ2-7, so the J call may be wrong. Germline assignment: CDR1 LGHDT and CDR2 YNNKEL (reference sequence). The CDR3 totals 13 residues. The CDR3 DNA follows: TGTGCCAGCAGCCAACGTCGGGGCAGCGAGCAGTACTTC. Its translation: CASSQRRGSEQYF.

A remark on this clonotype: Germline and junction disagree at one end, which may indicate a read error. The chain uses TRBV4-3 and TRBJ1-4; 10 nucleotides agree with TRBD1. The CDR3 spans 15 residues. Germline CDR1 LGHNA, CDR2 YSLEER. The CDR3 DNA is TGCGCCAGCAACCAAGGGACAGGGGTTAGGGAAAAACTGTTTTTT. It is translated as CASNQGTGVREKLFF.

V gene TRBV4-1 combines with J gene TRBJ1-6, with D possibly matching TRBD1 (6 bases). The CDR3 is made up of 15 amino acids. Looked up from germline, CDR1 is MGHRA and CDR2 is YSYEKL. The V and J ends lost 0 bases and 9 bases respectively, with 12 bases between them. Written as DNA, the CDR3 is TGCGCCAGCAGCCAAGATGGGGGGCACATTTCACCCCTCCACTTT. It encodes CASSQDGGHISPLHF.

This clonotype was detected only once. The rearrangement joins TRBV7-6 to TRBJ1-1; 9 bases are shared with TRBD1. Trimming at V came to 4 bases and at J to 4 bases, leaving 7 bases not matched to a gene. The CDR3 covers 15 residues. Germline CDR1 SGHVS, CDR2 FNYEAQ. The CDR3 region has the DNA TGTGCCAGCAGCTCGGGACAGGGAAGGATCACTGAAGCTTTCTTT. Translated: CASSSGQGRITEAFF.

CDR3: CASSNPPGQGAHEAFF. The DNA of the CDR3 is TGCGCCAGCAGCAATCCCCCGGGACAGGGGGCCCATGAAGCTTTCTTT. The J gene is TRBJ1-1, the V gene TRBV4-1; 12 bases align to TRBD1. CDR1 and CDR2 (germline): MGHRA, YSYEKL. CDR3 length: 16 residues. The junction had 11 bases not matched to a gene; V was cut back by 5 bases and J by 7 bases.

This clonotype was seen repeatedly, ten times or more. DNA of the CDR3: TGCAGTGCTAGCTCTTACACTGAAGCTTTCTTT. Amino acids: CSASSYTEAFF. The chain carries TRBV20-1 and TRBJ1-1; no clear D gene. The CDR3 totals 11 residues. V was shortened by 3 bases and J by 3 bases, with 5 bases between the two germline ends. Germline-derived CDR1 and CDR2 are DFQATT and SNEGSKA (reference sequence).

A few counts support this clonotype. The CDR3 here is CASSWRWAGNYNEQFF. CDR3 DNA: TGTGCCAGCAGCTGGAGGTGGGCGGGGAACTACAATGAGCAGTTCTTC. V gene TRBV11-2 combines with J gene TRBJ2-1; D is possibly TRBD2 (6 bases). The germline CDR1 and CDR2 sequences are SGHAT and FQNNGV. The CDR3 contains 16 residues. Trimming cost V 4 bases and J 3 bases, with 16 bases left between them.

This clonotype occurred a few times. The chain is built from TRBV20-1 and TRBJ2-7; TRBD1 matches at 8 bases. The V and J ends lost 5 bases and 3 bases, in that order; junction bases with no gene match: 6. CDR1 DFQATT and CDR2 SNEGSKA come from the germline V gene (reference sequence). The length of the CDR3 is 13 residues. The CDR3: CSAHDRGHYEQYF. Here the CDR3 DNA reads TGCAGTGCTCACGACAGGGGCCACTACGAGCAGTACTTC.

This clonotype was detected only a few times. This chain's CDR3 is CASSRPRLGSTDTQYF. The DNA for the CDR3 is TGTGCCAGCAGTCGTCCCAGATTGGGTAGCACAGATACGCAGTATTTT. The rearrangement links TRBV3-1 to TRBJ2-3; no clear D. Germline-derived CDR1 and CDR2 are LGHDT and YNNKEL (reference sequence). The V gene lost 6 bases and the J gene lost 0 bases, with 16 bases spanning the gap. The CDR3 loop spans 16 amino acids.

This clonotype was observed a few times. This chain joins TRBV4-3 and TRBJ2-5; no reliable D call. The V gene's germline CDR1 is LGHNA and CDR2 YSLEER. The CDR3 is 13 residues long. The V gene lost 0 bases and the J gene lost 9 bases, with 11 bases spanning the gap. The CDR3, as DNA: TGCGCCAGCAGCCAAGATTACCCCACATCCCAGTACTTC. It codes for CASSQDYPTSQYF.

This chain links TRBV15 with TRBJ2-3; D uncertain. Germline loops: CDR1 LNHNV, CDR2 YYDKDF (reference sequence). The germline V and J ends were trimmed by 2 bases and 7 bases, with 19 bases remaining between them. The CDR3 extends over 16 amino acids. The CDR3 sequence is CATSRSGPTPGHTQYF. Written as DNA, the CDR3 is TGTGCCACCAGCAGATCCGGACCTACACCTGGTCATACGCAGTATTTT.

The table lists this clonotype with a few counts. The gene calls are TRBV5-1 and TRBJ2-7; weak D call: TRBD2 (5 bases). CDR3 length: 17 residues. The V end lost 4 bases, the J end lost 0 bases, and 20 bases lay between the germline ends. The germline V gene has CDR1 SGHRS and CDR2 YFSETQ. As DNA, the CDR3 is TGCGCCAGCAGCACCGGCAGGAACGTCCGGGGCTCCTACGAGCAGTACTTC. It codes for CASSTGRNVRGSYEQYF.